These 16 T cell receptor beta chains were all obtained from the same sample, sequenced in a study of cytomegalovirus exposure and HLA in healthy donors. Primers included in the PCR were 60 Vbeta and 13 Jbeta primers. TCRdb's table, derived via immunoSEQ multiplex PCR, lists solely in-frame clones and lacks some. The data show about 89,000 clones, under 80% seen once. The sequenced material came from PBMCs. These receptors all stem from a male donor in good health and CMV-seronegative.

The chain carries TRBV10-3 and TRBJ1-2; D might be TRBD1 (5 bases). Germline CDR1 ENHRY, CDR2 SYGVKD. The CDR3 contains 13 residues. V was pared by 3 bases and J by 5 bases, with 10 bases between. Here the CDR3 DNA reads TGTGCCATCAGTGAACTGGGGGGTTATGGCTACACCTTC. Residues: CAISELGGYGYTF.

The rearrangement links TRBV12-2 to TRBJ1-3; TRBD1, the table's D call, was not compared with the DNA. TRBV12-2 counts as a pseudogene. The CDR3 contains 15 residues. DNA for the CDR3: TGTGCAAGTCGCTTAGAGGGGAAGATAGGAAACACCATATATTTT. It is translated as CASRLEGKIGNTIYF.

V is TRBV5-4 and J is TRBJ2-1; TRBD2 aligns across 8 bases. The ends lost 1 base at V and 5 bases at J; junction bases unmatched: 8. Germline V gene lookup returns CDR1 SGHNT and CDR2 YYREEE (reference sequence). CDR3 length equals 16 residues. The CDR3 sequence: CASSLRVQRENNEQFF. The CDR3 DNA reads TGTGCCAGCAGCTTGAGGGTCCAGCGGGAGAACAATGAGCAGTTCTTC.

This clone was detected only a few times. The DNA for the CDR3 is TGTGCGGGGGGGAGCAGATTGAACACTGAAGCTTTCTTT. Translated: CAGGSRLNTEAFF. The J gene is TRBJ1-1, the V gene TRBV28, with a tentative D call TRBD1 (5 bases). Germline V lookup: CDR1 MDHEN, CDR2 SYDVKM. The CDR3 has 13 amino acids.

The chain couples TRBV5-1 to TRBJ2-7; D is uncertain. This CDR3 region has 12 residues. The V end was cut by 4 bases, the J end by 3 bases, with 8 bases between. CDR1 is SGHRS, CDR2 YFSETQ, per germline. CDR3 protein: CASSSDNYEQYF. The DNA for the CDR3 is TGCGCCAGCAGCAGTGACAACTACGAGCAGTACTTC.

The chain has TRBV7-2 and TRBJ2-7; TRBD2 matches 11 bases. J gave up 9 bases and V 1 base, and 14 bases lay outside the gene matches. This CDR3 comprises 17 residues. Germline values: CDR1 SGHTA, CDR2 FQGNSA. The DNA for the CDR3 is TGTGCCAGCAGCTTAGAGCCCCTAGCGGGGGGACGGCAACGGCAGTACTTC. Protein product: CASSLEPLAGGRQRQYF.

The V and J genes are TRBV29-1 and TRBJ2-1; D perhaps matches TRBD2 (6 bases). The germline V gene encodes CDR1 SQVTM and CDR2 ANQGSEA. The CDR3 sequence is 13 residues long. Trimming pared 4 bases from V and 4 bases from J, leaving 11 bases between. CDR3 nucleotides: TGCAGCGTTGTCCCCGGGAGATACAATGAGCAGTTCTTC. Translation: CSVVPGRYNEQFF.

The V call is TRBV7-2, the J call TRBJ2-7; no reliable D call. Deletions cut 3 bases from V and 2 bases from J, with 2 bases between. CDR3 size: 11 residues. From germline, CDR1 is SGHTA and CDR2 FQGNSA. CDR3 in DNA: TGTGCCAGCAGCTTTACCTACGAGCAGTACTTC. Amino acids: CASSFTYEQYF. Using reference TRBV7-2 and TRBJ2-7 for the parts outside the CDR3, the full variable domain is GAGVSQSPSNKVTEKGKDVELRCDPISGHTALYWYRQSLGQGLEFLIYFQGNSAPDKSGLPSDRFSAERTGGSVSTLTIQRTQQEDSAVYLCASSFTYEQYFGPGTRLTVT.

For this clone: One end of the junction is discordant with germline, which a read error may explain. V gene TRBV29-1 combines with J gene TRBJ2-7; 8 nucleotides align to TRBD2. The CDR3 extends over 11 amino acids. Germline-derived CDR1 and CDR2 are SQVTM and ANQGSEA. The CDR3 DNA is TGCCGCGTGGGACTAGACCGCGAGCAGTACTTC. Translating gives CRVGLDREQYF.

In its sample, this clone was seen a few times. The gene calls are TRBV5-5 and TRBJ2-5, with 7 bases aligning to TRBD1. The DNA end lines up better with TRBJ2-7; the J call may be wrong. Germline V gene sequence: CDR1 SGHKS, CDR2 YYEKEE (reference sequence). This CDR3 is 14 amino acids long. CDR3 sequence: CASSLGQGNYEQYF. In DNA form, the CDR3 reads TGTGCCAGCAGCTTGGGACAGGGAAACTACGAGCAGTACTTC.

This clone was observed a handful of times. This chain joins TRBV28 and TRBJ1-1, with a possible D match to TRBD1 (5 bases). V was clipped by 6 bases and J by 2 bases, with 10 bases between them. The CDR3 has 13 amino acids. Germline V gene sequence: CDR1 MDHEN, CDR2 SYDVKM. The CDR3 DNA reads as TGTGCCAGCAGAAATCAGGGTAACACTGAAGCTTTCTTT. This translates into CASRNQGNTEAFF.

This chain uses TRBV20-1 with TRBJ2-1; TRBD2 matches 7 bases. CDR1 and CDR2 (germline): DFQATT, SNEGSKA (reference sequence). V was pared by 2 bases and J by 15 bases, with 4 bases of the junction left unmatched. This CDR3 has 10 amino acids. In nucleotides, the CDR3 is TGCAGTGCTAGAAGCGGGAACACGTTCTTC. Translating gives CSARSGNTFF.

The chain is built from TRBV6-1 and TRBJ2-2; the D gene is possibly TRBD2 (6 bases). V was pared by 2 bases and J by 4 bases, with 8 bases between. The CDR3 is 14 amino acids. Germline assignment: CDR1 MNHNS and CDR2 SASEGT. The CDR3 DNA sequence: TGTGCCAGCAGTGAAATGGGGGGCACCGGGGAGCTGTTTTTT. Translation: CASSEMGGTGELFF.

The chain employs TRBV15 and TRBJ1-5; D unclear. CDR3 size: 13 residues. V was trimmed by 4 bases and J by 2 bases, leaving 6 bases between them. Germline CDR1 LNHNV, CDR2 YYDKDF (reference sequence). As DNA, the CDR3 is TGTGCCACCAGCATTTCGGGCAATCAGCCCCAGCATTTT. It specifies CATSISGNQPQHF. Drawing the rest from reference TRBV15 and TRBJ1-5, the complete variable domain is DAMVIQNPRYQVTQFGKPVTLSCSQTLNHNVMYWYQQKSSQAPKLLFHYYDKDFNNEADTPDNFQSRRPNTSFCFLDIRSPGLGDTAMYLCATSISGNQPQHFGDGTRLSIL.

The rearrangement uses TRBV7-9 and TRBJ1-3, with D hard to call. This CDR3 has 16 amino acids. Germline CDR1 is SEHNR and CDR2 is FQNEAQ (reference sequence). V was cut by 0 bases and J by 0 bases, with 9 bases left in between. This chain's CDR3 is CASSLAAGNSGNTIYF. For the CDR3, the DNA is TGTGCCAGCAGCTTAGCTGCGGGGAACTCTGGAAACACCATATATTTT.

In the case of this clone: The germline gene is not matched at one end of the junction; a read error may be the cause. This chain joins TRBV7-9 and TRBJ2-7; TRBD1 matches 8 bases. The length of the CDR3 is 15 residues. The germline V gene has CDR1 SEHNR and CDR2 FQNEAQ (reference sequence). CDR3 bases: TGTTCCAGCAGCTTCCCGGGACAGGCTTTCTACGAGCAGTACTTC. Its translation: CSSSFPGQAFYEQYF. Full variable domain (remainder filled in from reference TRBV7-9 and TRBJ2-7): DTGVSQNPRHKITKRGQNVTFRCDPISEHNRLYWYRQTLGQGPEFLTYFQNEAQLEKSRLLSDRFSAERPKGSFSTLEIQRTEQGDSAMYLCSSSFPGQAFYEQYFGPGTRLTVT.